In this sample, the clone carrying this T cell receptor (beta chain) turned up many times. The data belong to a study of T-cell reconstitution after alpha-beta-depleted transplantation in children. Unique molecular identifiers were built into the TCRbeta library. TCRdb analysed the PCR reads with MiXCR anew, one entry per CDR3 protein. The data contain about 610,000 distinct CDR3 sequences, about 11% of them seen just once; the ten biggest clones take up roughly 4%. The CDR3 has 16 amino acids. With 4 bases clipped from V and 5 bases from J, the junction kept 3 bases outside the gene matches. Germline V gene lookup returns CDR1 MNHEY and CDR2 SVGEGT.

The gene calls are TRBV6-2 or TRBV6-3 and TRBJ2-1; 15 bases fit TRBD2. The sequence came from a human donor who donated a stem cell graft to a child with acute myeloid leukemia. This sample comprised PBMCs from the stem cell graft donor, obtained from the stem cell graft. The CDR3 sequence is CASSWTSGRAHNEQFF. DNA of the CDR3: TGTGCCAGCAGTTGGACTAGCGGGAGGGCCCACAATGAGCAGTTCTTC.